These T cell receptor beta chains were read from a single sample in a study of blood T cell repertoires in COVID-19. The table came from immunoSEQ multiplex PCR; TCRdb's copy has only in-frame clones and leaves some out. This table holds a few hundred thousand clones, about nine tenths found once. The sample was PBMCs or T cells enriched from blood (not recorded which). The receptors were sampled from a woman aged 40 to 50 who had recovered from COVID-19. CDR3s leave out the opening cysteine and the closing phenylalanine or tryptophan.

j_gene	v_gene	CDR3aa
TRBJ2-7	TRBV7-9	ASSFTGFRSYEQY
TRBJ2-3	TRBV3-1/TRBV3-2	ASSQGGGTDTQY
TRBJ1-1	TRBV15	ATSDTPQGASF
TRBJ2-7	TRBV7-9	ASSFLGLAGRPDEQY
TRBJ2-3	TRBV5-1	ASSFLTGSTDTQY
TRBJ2-1	TRBV27	ASRGLAGGPWNEQF
TRBJ2-1	TRBV7-2	ASSDRTGTSGEF
TRBJ2-7	TRBV20-1	SAAGVEQY
TRBJ1-1	TRBV7-2	ASSLGSVREAF
TRBJ2-1	TRBV28	ASATSGGRDEQF
TRBJ2-1	TRBV19	ASSPLTSGGANEQF
TRBJ2-2	TRBV15	ATSRIQGARNPGELF
TRBJ2-1	TRBV19	ASSIGWGGLNEQF
TRBJ2-1	TRBV5-6	ASSPTGTGDYNEQF
TRBJ2-1	TRBV11-3	ASEGLAGVNEQF
TRBJ2-3	TRBV19	ASSTGGTDTQY
TRBJ1-4	TRBV29-1	SVGTVNEKLF
TRBJ2-7	TRBV11-2	ASSPTTYEQY
TRBJ1-1	TRBV5-6	ASSLRGQKNTEAF
TRBJ2-2	TRBV5-1	ASSFGQGTNTGELF
TRBJ1-2	TRBV27	ASSYAGTFGYT
TRBJ2-7	TRBV9	ASSVRQGAGEQY
TRBJ2-5	TRBV29-1	SVAGTGQETQY
TRBJ2-7	TRBV7-3	ASSPSGRAYEQY
TRBJ1-3	TRBV7-6	ASSLGHFLPGNTIY
TRBJ1-1	TRBV12-3/TRBV12-4	ASSLPPQSLAF
TRBJ1-1	TRBV19	ASSIPTGGEAF
TRBJ1-4	TRBV7-2	ASSLRGAANEKLF
TRBJ1-1	TRBV25-1	ATNRGGDVTEAF